This T cell receptor beta chain emerged from a study of spatial heterogeneity in lung cancer (dated 2019 in TCRdb). Background on the whole study: Donors were around 69 patients with early-stage, untreated non-small cell lung cancer from the lung TRACERx cohort. More beta-chain than alpha-chain transcripts were consistently detected, likely reflecting higher beta-chain transcript abundance. Both alpha and beta chains were TCR-sequenced in 200 to 250 tumor regions, around 65 matched nontumor lung samples and 55 to 60 PBMC samples obtained at surgery. Follow-up PBMC samples were sequenced whenever available, and the median time to follow-up was roughly 22 months after resection. Nonsynonymous mutation counts, determined by whole-exome sequencing of tumor tissue, were related to features of the TCR repertoire. The study quantitatively compared TCR alpha and beta repertoires across multiple tumor regions, matched nontumor lung and blood in non-small cell lung cancer. In the raw uncorrected reads, each unique combination of TCR and UMI appeared more than ten times on average. The full study reports these points: Ubiquitous expanded tumor TCRs were found in blood more often at tumor resection than at routine follow-up. Additional single-cell paired TCR alpha and beta sequencing was considered necessary to confirm, at a functional level, the hypothesis that regional TCRs recognize regional mutations. Comparisons of baseline and follow-up blood repertoires included only 14 patients.

In this sample, this clonotype turned up many times. What antigen it recognizes has not been identified. Per-nucleotide qualities are absent, and no much larger clonotype sits a single base away. Including the terminal cysteine and phenylalanine, the CDR3 comprises 11 residues. Only the CDR3 DNA is retained, 33 bases long and in frame from the first base. The junction carries 6 bases between V and J, which are trimmed by 4 bases and 4 bases respectively. CDR1 and CDR2, per the germline V gene (reference sequence), are SGHKS and YYEKEE. The time point tag for this specimen amounts to: blood at routine non-recurrence follow-up after resection. TCR sequencing used whole RNA extracted from tumor and nontumor lung tissue, or from cryopreserved PBMC samples, without cell sorting. A patient was chosen for TCR sequencing only when enough RNA was available from at least two tumor regions. Library preparation employed 5' RACE. Sequencing relied on a NextSeq 500. In the TCR library protocol, a unique molecular identifier was attached to each TCR cDNA molecule so that PCR and sequencing errors could be corrected. The study's own analysis went as follows. TCR identification, UMI-based error correction and CDR3 extraction were performed with Decombinator tools. TCRs above a frequency of 2 per 1,000, corresponding to the top 1% of the tumor frequency distribution, were defined as expanded. Rényi diversity was computed with the R vegan package after subsampling each repertoire 100 times to 5,000 TCRs. CDR3 similarity networks were built from amino acid triplet string-kernel similarity, connecting CDR3s with pairwise similarity above 0.82. The public reads were reprocessed in TCRdb via fastp at Q25 and MiXCR, keeping in-frame beta chains. Records with the same CDR3 protein are collapsed into one entry carrying the most frequent genes and DNA. These V and J calls derive from TCRdb rather than the authors' analysis. The sample table lists under 45,000 distinct CDR3 sequences, roughly 7.8% of them with a count of one. The top ten constitute approximately 9.8% of the sample.

The clonotype was recovered from a male donor with early-stage non-small cell lung cancer. Sequences were derived from PBMCs, sampled at follow-up. The rearrangement combines TRBV5-5 with TRBJ2-7; the D gene identity is not certain. The encoded CDR3 is CASSGPYEQYF. The nucleotide sequence reads as follows: TGTGCCAGCAGCGGCCCTTACGAGCAGTACTTC.